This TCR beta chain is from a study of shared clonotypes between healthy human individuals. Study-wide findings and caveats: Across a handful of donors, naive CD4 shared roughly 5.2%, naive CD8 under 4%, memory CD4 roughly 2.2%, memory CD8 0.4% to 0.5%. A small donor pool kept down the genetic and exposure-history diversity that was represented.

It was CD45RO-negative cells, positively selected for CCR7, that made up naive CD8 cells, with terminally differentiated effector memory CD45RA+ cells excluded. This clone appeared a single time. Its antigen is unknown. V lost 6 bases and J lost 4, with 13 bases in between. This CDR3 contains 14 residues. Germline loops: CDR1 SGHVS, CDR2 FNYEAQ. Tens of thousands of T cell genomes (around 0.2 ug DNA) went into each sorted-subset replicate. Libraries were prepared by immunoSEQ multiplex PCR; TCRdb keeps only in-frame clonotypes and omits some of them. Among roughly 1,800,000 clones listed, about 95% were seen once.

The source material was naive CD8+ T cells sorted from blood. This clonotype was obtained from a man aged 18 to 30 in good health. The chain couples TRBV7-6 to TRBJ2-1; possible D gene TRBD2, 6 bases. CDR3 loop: CASSQEGLYNEQFF. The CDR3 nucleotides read TGTGCCAGCAGTCAGGAGGGCTTATACAATGAGCAGTTCTTC.